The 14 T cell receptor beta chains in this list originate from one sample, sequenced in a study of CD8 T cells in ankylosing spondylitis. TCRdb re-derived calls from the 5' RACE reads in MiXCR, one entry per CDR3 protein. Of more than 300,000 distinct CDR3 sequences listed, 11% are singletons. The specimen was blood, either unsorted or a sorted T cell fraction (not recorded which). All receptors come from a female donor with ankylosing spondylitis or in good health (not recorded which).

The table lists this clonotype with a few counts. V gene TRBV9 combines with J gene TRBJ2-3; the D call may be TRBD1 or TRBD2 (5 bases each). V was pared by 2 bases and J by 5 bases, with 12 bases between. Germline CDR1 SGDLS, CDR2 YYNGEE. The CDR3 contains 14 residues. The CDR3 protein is CASSVSGQRDTQYF. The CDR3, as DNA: TGTGCCAGCAGCGTCTCGGGGCAAAGAGATACGCAGTATTTT.

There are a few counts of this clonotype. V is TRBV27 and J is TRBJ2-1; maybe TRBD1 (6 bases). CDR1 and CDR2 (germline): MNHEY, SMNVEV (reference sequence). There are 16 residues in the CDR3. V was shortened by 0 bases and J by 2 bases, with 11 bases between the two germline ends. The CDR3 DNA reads TGTGCCAGCAGTTTATCGAGGGGGACCCCCTACAATGAGCAGTTCTTC. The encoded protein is CASSLSRGTPYNEQFF.

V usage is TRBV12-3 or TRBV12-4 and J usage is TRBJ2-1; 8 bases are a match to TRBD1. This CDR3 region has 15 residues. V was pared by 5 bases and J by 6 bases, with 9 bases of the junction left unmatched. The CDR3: CASSQLGQGRNEQFF. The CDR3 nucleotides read TGTGCCAGCAGTCAGCTTGGACAGGGCCGCAATGAGCAGTTCTTC.

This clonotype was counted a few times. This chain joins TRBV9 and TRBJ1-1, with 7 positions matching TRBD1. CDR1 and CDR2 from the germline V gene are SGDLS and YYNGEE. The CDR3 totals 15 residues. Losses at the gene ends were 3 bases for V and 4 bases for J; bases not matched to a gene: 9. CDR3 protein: CASSATGVVGTEAFF. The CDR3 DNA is TGTGCCAGCAGCGCAACAGGGGTAGTGGGCACTGAAGCTTTCTTT.

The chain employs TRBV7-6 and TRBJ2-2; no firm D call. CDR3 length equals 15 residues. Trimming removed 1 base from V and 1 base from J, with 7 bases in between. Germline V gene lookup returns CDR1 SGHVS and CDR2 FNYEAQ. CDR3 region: CASSLEARNTGELFF. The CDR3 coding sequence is TGTGCCAGCAGCTTAGAGGCTAGGAACACCGGGGAGCTGTTTTTT.

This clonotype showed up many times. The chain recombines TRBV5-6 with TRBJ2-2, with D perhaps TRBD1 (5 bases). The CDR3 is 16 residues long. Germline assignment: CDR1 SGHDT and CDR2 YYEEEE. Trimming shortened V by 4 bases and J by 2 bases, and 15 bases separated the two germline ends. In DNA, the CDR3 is TGTGCCAGCAGCCGAGAAACAGGTTATAACACCGGGGAGCTGTTTTTT. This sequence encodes CASSRETGYNTGELFF.

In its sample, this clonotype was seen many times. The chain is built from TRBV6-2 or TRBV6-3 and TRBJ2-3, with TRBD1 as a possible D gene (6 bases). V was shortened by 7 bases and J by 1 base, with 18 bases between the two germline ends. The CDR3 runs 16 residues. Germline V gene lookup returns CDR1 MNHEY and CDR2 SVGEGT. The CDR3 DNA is TGTGCCAGCACCACCCCGGGGACACCAGGCACAGATACGCAGTATTTT. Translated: CASTTPGTPGTDTQYF.

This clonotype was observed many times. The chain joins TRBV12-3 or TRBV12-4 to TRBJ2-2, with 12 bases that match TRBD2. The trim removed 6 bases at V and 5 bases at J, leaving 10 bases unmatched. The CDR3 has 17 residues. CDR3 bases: TGTGCCAGCAGGCCGGCTAGCGGGAGGGGAGGAACCGGGGAGCTGTTTTTT. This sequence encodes CASRPASGRGGTGELFF.

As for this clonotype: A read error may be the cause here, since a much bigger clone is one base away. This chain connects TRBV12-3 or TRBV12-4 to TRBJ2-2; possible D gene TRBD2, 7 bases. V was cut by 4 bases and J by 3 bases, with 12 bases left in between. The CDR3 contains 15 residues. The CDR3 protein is CASSSWEGDTGELFF. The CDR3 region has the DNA TGTGCCAGCAGTTCCTGGGAGGGGGACACCGGGGAGCTGTTTTTT.

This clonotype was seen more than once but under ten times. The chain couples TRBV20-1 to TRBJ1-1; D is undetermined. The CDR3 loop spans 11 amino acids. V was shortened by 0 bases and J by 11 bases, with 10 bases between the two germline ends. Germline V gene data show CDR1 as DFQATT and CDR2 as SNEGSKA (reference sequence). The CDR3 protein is CSARDGDSAFF. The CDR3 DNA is TGCAGTGCTAGAGATGGAGATTCGGCTTTCTTT.

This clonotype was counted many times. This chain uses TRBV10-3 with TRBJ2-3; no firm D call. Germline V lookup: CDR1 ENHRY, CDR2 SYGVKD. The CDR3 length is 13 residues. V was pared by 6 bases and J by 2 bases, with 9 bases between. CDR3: CAISWPNTDTQYF. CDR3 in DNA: TGTGCCATCAGCTGGCCCAACACAGATACGCAGTATTTT.

The CDR3 is CSARRGASTDTQYF. The DNA of the CDR3 is TGCAGTGCTAGACGGGGGGCCTCCACAGATACGCAGTATTTT. This chain joins TRBV20-1 and TRBJ2-3; tentatively, D is TRBD2 (7 bases). Germline V lookup: CDR1 DFQATT, CDR2 SNEGSKA (reference sequence). V shed 2 bases and J shed 2 bases, with 11 bases lying between them. The CDR3 totals 14 residues.

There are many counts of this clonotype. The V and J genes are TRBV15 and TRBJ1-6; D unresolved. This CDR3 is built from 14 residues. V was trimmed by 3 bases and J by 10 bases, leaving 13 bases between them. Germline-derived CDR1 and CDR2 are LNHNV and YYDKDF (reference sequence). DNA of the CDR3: TGTGCCACCAGCAGTTTGGGAGCGGCCTCACCCCTCCACTTT. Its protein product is CATSSLGAASPLHF.

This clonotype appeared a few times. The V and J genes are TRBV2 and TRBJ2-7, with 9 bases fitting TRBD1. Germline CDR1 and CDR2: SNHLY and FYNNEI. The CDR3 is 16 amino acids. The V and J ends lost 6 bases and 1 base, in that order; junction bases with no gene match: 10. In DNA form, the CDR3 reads TGTGCCAGCAGCCACGCCTCTGACAGGGGGTCCTACGAGCAGTACTTC. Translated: CASSHASDRGSYEQYF.